This is a list of T cell receptor beta chains from one sample in a study of T cells after somatic rescue of genetic block. Sequencing used immunoSEQ multiplex PCR; TCRdb keeps in-frame clones, though not all of them. The data contain roughly 12,000 clones, approximately 79% of them singletons. Sample: peripheral blood mononuclear cells (PBMCs). Every receptor here comes from a boy between 10 and 17 years old. CDR3s include the opening cysteine and the closing phenylalanine or tryptophan. D genes are given only for firm matches. A clone size is listed for some rows: how often the clone was seen (once, few, many), or a class if it is expanded.

clone size	J gene	D gene	V gene	CDR3 DNA	CDR3 protein
NA	TRBJ2-7	NA	TRBV5-5	TGTGCCAGCAGCCTGGAGTGGGAAGGGAGCGAGCAGTACTTC	CASSLEWEGSEQYF
once	TRBJ2-7	NA	TRBV7-9	TGTGCCAGCAGCACCTCAGGGATTACGGAAGAGCAGTACTTC	CASSTSGITEEQYF
NA	TRBJ2-7	NA	TRBV10-3	TGTGCCATCAGTGCACATTACTACGAGCAGTACTTC	CAISAHYYEQYF
NA	TRBJ2-7	NA	TRBV6-1	TGTGCCAGCGCCCACCCTCATAACTTATCCTACGAGCAGTACTTC	CASAHPHNLSYEQYF
NA	TRBJ2-7	NA	TRBV6-5	TGTGCCACTTTTAGGGACATCCCCTACGAGCAGTACTTC	CATFRDIPYEQYF
NA	TRBJ1-2	NA	TRBV5-1	TGCGCCAGCAGCTTGTCAGGGGCTAACTATGGCTACACCTTC	CASSLSGANYGYTF
NA	TRBJ2-7	NA	TRBV30	TGTGCCCAGGGGGGGCCCTCCTACGAGCAGTACTTC	CAQGGPSYEQYF
NA	TRBJ2-5	NA	TRBV18	TGTGCCAGCTCTCCCGTCTGGAGGGAGACCCAGTACTTC	CASSPVWRETQYF
few	TRBJ1-1	NA	TRBV6-5	TGTGCCAGCAGTCCCGATGATATCATGAACACTGAAGCTTTCTTT	CASSPDDIMNTEAFF
once	TRBJ2-1	TRBD2	TRBV10-3	TGTGCCATCAGTGAGTCCCATCCACCTAGCGGCAGCTCCTACAATGAGCAGTTCTTC	CAISESHPPSGSSYNEQFF
NA	TRBJ2-6	NA	TRBV9	TGTGCCAGCAACTTCGACGGGTCCAGGGCCAACGTCCTGACTTTC	CASNFDGSRANVLTF
NA	TRBJ1-4	TRBD1	TRBV11-2	TGTGCCAGCAGCTCCGGGGACAGGGTGAATGAAAAACTGTTTTTT	CASSSGDRVNEKLFF
few	TRBJ2-2	TRBD2	TRBV11-2	TGTGCCAGCAGCGGACTAGCGGGGAACACCGGGGAGCTGTTTTTT	CASSGLAGNTGELFF
NA	TRBJ2-3	TRBD1	TRBV29-1	TGCAGCGTTGTTGCCTACAGGGGAAAATGGTCAGATACGCAGTATTTT	CSVVAYRGKWSDTQYF
NA	TRBJ2-3	NA	TRBV29-1	TGCAGCGTTGAAGGGGTCACAGATACGCAGTATTTT	CSVEGVTDTQYF
NA	TRBJ1-2	NA	TRBV18	TGTGCCAGCTCACCATACGCAGGAACTAACTATGGCTACACCTTC	CASSPYAGTNYGYTF
few	TRBJ1-4	NA	TRBV7-8	TGTGCCAGCAGCTATACTTCAGGCGGAGGTGAAAAACTGTTTTTT	CASSYTSGGGEKLFF
once	TRBJ2-2	TRBD1	TRBV7-3	TGTGCCAGCAGCCACAATACAGGGGCGACCGGGGAGCTGTTTTTT	CASSHNTGATGELFF
NA	TRBJ1-1	NA	TRBV5-1	TGCGCCAGCAGCTTGGATCCACAGGGTGGCACTGAAGCTTTCTTT	CASSLDPQGGTEAFF
NA	TRBJ2-2	NA	TRBV7-8	TGTGCCAGCAGCTTCTATATTACCGGGGAGCTGTTTTTT	CASSFYITGELFF
NA	TRBJ1-1	NA	TRBV5-6	TGTGCCAGCAGCTACACCCTCCCGGAGGGGGGGGCAACTGAAGCTTTCTTT	CASSYTLPEGGATEAFF
few	TRBJ1-2	TRBD1	TRBV25-1	TGTGCCAGCAGTGAATTCCACAGGGGGCCGGCTAACTATGGCTACACCTTC	CASSEFHRGPANYGYTF
NA	TRBJ2-7	TRBD1	TRBV5-1	TGCGCCAGCAGCTTGAACAGGGGGTGGTACGAGCAGTACTTC	CASSLNRGWYEQYF
once	TRBJ2-3	NA	TRBV18	TGTGCCAGCTCAATACTAGGCCTAGGAGATACGCAGTATTTT	CASSILGLGDTQYF
NA	TRBJ2-2	NA	TRBV5-1	TGCGCCAGCAGCTCCCGACGGTACACCGGGGAGCTGTTTTTT	CASSSRRYTGELFF
NA	TRBJ1-4	NA	TRBV5-1	TGCGCCAGCAGCTTGGCCACAGGGTTGAGGGAAAAACTGTTTTTT	CASSLATGLREKLFF
NA	TRBJ2-7	NA	TRBV5-5	TGTGCCAGCAGCTTGAGGCGGCAGGCCCCCTTTTACGAGCAGTACTTC	CASSLRRQAPFYEQYF
NA	TRBJ1-3	NA	TRBV5-4	TGTGCCAGCAGCCGACAGTCTGGAAACACCATATATTTT	CASSRQSGNTIYF
NA	TRBJ1-5	TRBD1	TRBV27	TGTGCCAGCAAGGGCGCAGGGGGCCGAAATCAGCCCCAGCATTTT	CASKGAGGRNQPQHF
few	TRBJ1-5	TRBD1	TRBV19	TGTGCCAGTAGTCCCGACAGGGGGCGAAATGGCAATCAGCCCCAGCATTTT	CASSPDRGRNGNQPQHF
NA	TRBJ2-6	NA	TRBV5-1	TGCGCCAGCAGAACAGGGCTTGCCTCTGGGGCCAACGTCCTGACTTTC	CASRTGLASGANVLTF
NA	TRBJ2-1	TRBD2	TRBV28	TGTGCCAGCAGTTTCGGAGGGAGGGCCTACAATGAGCAGTTCTTC	CASSFGGRAYNEQFF
NA	TRBJ2-5	NA	TRBV14	TGTGCCAGCAGCACTAGGTATTCGGAGACCCAGTACTTC	CASSTRYSETQYF
NA	TRBJ1-4	NA	TRBV6-6	TGTGCCAGCAAGGGACGGCAGGTGGGAGAAAAACTGTTTTTT	CASKGRQVGEKLFF
NA	TRBJ1-5	NA	TRBV19	TGTGCCAGTATCGCCTCGCCCCTTAATCAGCCCCAGCATTTT	CASIASPLNQPQHF